This is a list of T cell receptor beta chains from one sample in a study of glioma-infiltrating T cells after dendritic cell vaccination. This table comes from immunoSEQ multiplex PCR, and its TCRdb copy is limited to in-frame clones, with some not included. The sample has about 65,000 clones, about nine tenths seen once. The source was blood, collected after dendritic cell vaccination. Source of these receptors: a human donor with glioblastoma. Each CDR3 is given with its conserved first and last residue. Fields, in order: V gene, J gene, CDR3 protein.

V gene: TRBV19
J gene: TRBJ1-1
CDR3 protein: CASRGAEAFF

V gene: TRBV18
J gene: TRBJ2-7
CDR3 protein: CASSPPAGGGYEQYF

V gene: TRBV19
J gene: TRBJ1-1
CDR3 protein: CASTDRAVNTEAFF

V gene: TRBV7-2
J gene: TRBJ1-1
CDR3 protein: CASSERRVGEAFF

V gene: TRBV27
J gene: TRBJ2-1
CDR3 protein: CASSPRTSGRGNEQFF

V gene: TRBV4-3
J gene: TRBJ2-3
CDR3 protein: CASSPWNGREGRTDTQYF

V gene: TRBV6-5
J gene: TRBJ1-2
CDR3 protein: CASRWTGGDYGYTF

V gene: TRBV5-5
J gene: TRBJ1-1
CDR3 protein: CASALGGSSARAFF

V gene: TRBV2
J gene: TRBJ2-2
CDR3 protein: CASRTAFANTGELFF

V gene: TRBV7-2
J gene: TRBJ1-2
CDR3 protein: CASSFDFGGSYGYTF

V gene: TRBV5-6
J gene: TRBJ2-1
CDR3 protein: CASSSGKPGLVLNEQFF

V gene: TRBV27
J gene: TRBJ2-7
CDR3 protein: CASSFRGGAGIYEQYF

V gene: TRBV7-9
J gene: TRBJ1-1
CDR3 protein: CASSLAPRIGEAFF

V gene: TRBV5-6
J gene: TRBJ2-7
CDR3 protein: CASSSGTGVYEQYF

V gene: TRBV30
J gene: TRBJ1-3
CDR3 protein: CAWTPRDSGNTIYF

V gene: TRBV5-1
J gene: TRBJ2-6
CDR3 protein: CASRGDSGANVLTF

V gene: TRBV6-5
J gene: TRBJ1-6
CDR3 protein: CASSGIWGVGSPLHF

V gene: TRBV5-1
J gene: TRBJ2-1
CDR3 protein: CASSLGQGTLPYNEQFF

V gene: TRBV29-1
J gene: TRBJ2-1
CDR3 protein: CSGGGGRALREQFF

V gene: TRBV7-8
J gene: TRBJ1-2
CDR3 protein: CASSLVSRGGYGYTF

V gene: TRBV19
J gene: TRBJ1-2
CDR3 protein: CASSIRPGIGYTF

V gene: TRBV29-1
J gene: TRBJ2-5
CDR3 protein: CSVEVWEGHGQETQYF

V gene: TRBV6-4
J gene: TRBJ1-2
CDR3 protein: CASSAQTGYGYTF

V gene: TRBV10-1
J gene: TRBJ2-5
CDR3 protein: CASSESGGAALETQYF

V gene: TRBV5-1
J gene: TRBJ1-4
CDR3 protein: CASSGKTGGSEKLFF

V gene: TRBV25-1
J gene: TRBJ2-2
CDR3 protein: CASRRDRNTGELFF

V gene: TRBV2
J gene: TRBJ2-7
CDR3 protein: CASSVQGSSYEQYF

V gene: TRBV10-3
J gene: TRBJ1-1
CDR3 protein: CAISESDRGSTEAFF

V gene: TRBV7-6
J gene: TRBJ2-3
CDR3 protein: CASSPITSGRTDTQYF

V gene: TRBV2
J gene: TRBJ1-5
CDR3 protein: CASNDRGSNQPQHF

V gene: TRBV6-6
J gene: TRBJ2-1
CDR3 protein: CASSRLASYNEQFF

V gene: TRBV5-4
J gene: TRBJ2-5
CDR3 protein: CASSGGSGRGETQYF

V gene: TRBV11-3
J gene: TRBJ1-2
CDR3 protein: CASSLEPSVRSYGYTF

V gene: TRBV27
J gene: TRBJ2-5
CDR3 protein: CASRSLERGKETQYF

V gene: TRBV7-2
J gene: TRBJ2-7
CDR3 protein: CASSLDSGGDYEQYF

V gene: TRBV19
J gene: TRBJ2-7
CDR3 protein: CASSWGSGQQYF

V gene: TRBV27
J gene: TRBJ2-1
CDR3 protein: CASSFLSAGGGYNEQFF

V gene: TRBV6-1
J gene: TRBJ2-3
CDR3 protein: CASSEAGGQFGTDTQYF

V gene: TRBV7-9
J gene: TRBJ1-1
CDR3 protein: CASSLGGVNTEAFF

V gene: TRBV6-4
J gene: TRBJ1-1
CDR3 protein: CASSEVGGARDTEAFF